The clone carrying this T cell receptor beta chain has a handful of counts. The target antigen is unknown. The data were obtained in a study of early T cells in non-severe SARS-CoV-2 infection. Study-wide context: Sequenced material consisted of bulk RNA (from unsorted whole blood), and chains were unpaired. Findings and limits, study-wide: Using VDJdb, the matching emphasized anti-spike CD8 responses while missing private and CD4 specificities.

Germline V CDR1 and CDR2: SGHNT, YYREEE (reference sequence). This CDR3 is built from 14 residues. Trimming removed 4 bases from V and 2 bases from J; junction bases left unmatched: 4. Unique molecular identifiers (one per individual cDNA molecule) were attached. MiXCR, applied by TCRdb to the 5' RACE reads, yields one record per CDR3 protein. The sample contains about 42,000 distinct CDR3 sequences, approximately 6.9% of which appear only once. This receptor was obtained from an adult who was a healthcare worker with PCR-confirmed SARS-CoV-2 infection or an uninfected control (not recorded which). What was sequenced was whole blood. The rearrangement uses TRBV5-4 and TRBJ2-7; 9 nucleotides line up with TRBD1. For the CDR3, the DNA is TGTGCCAGCAGCGGGGACAGGGTCGCCTACGAGCAGTACTTC. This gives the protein CASSGDRVAYEQYF.